A selection of T cell receptor beta chains follows, all from one sample in a study of control samples from healthy donors and cancer patients. The assay was immunoSEQ multiplex PCR, and TCRdb's table has in-frame clones only and misses some. Of just over 30,000 clones listed, roughly 94% are singletons. The specimen was blood. The source of these receptors is a man aged 55-75 years in good health. Each CDR3 is given with its conserved first and last residue. A D gene is named only where the DNA matches it firmly. Only part of the rows carry a size: once, few, many, or a class if the clone is expanded.

j_gene	len	v_gene	d_gene	abundance	CDR3aa	CDR3nt
TRBJ1-1	16	TRBV7-2	-	-	CASSSTRPSLNTEAFF	TGTGCCAGCAGCTCAACCCGACCGTCCCTGAACACTGAAGCTTTCTTT
TRBJ1-1	17	TRBV7-9	-	-	CASSLGGGRRLNTEAFF	TGTGCCAGCAGCTTAGGGGGAGGGAGGCGTTTGAACACTGAAGCTTTCTTT
TRBJ2-5	16	TRBV7-6	TRBD2	-	CASSLAPAGVQETQYF	TGTGCCAGCAGCTTAGCCCCAGCGGGGGTACAAGAGACCCAGTACTTC
TRBJ2-3	15	TRBV7-2	TRBD1	-	CASSARQGGTDTQYF	TGTGCCAGCAGCGCTCGACAGGGGGGCACAGATACGCAGTATTTT
TRBJ2-1	14	TRBV7-9	-	-	CASSPEVIYNEQFF	TGTGCCAGCAGCCCGGAAGTCATCTACAATGAGCAGTTCTTC
TRBJ1-4	13	TRBV1	-	-	CTSISAGGEKLFF	TGCACCAGCATCTCGGCAGGGGGGGAAAAACTGTTTTTT
TRBJ2-7	12	TRBV10-3	-	-	CAISEDSYEQYF	TGTGCCATCAGTGAGGATAGTTACGAGCAGTACTTC
TRBJ2-1	15	TRBV6-2/TRBV6-3	TRBD1	-	CASSYEGAPYNEQFF	TGTGCCAGCAGTTACGAGGGGGCTCCCTACAATGAGCAGTTCTTC
TRBJ1-1	14	TRBV11-2	-	-	CASSLLTGTSEAFF	TGTGCCAGCAGCTTGTTGACAGGAACCTCCGAAGCTTTCTTT
TRBJ1-1	14	TRBV7-8	-	-	CASSTGAWGTEAFF	TGTGCCAGCAGTACGGGGGCGTGGGGCACTGAAGCTTTCTTT
TRBJ1-1	12	TRBV15	-	-	CATSRDRSGAFF	TGTGCCACCAGCAGAGATCGGTCGGGGGCTTTCTTT
TRBJ1-5	14	TRBV7-2	-	once	CASSLTGSNQPQHF	TGTGCCAGCAGCTTAACAGGTAGCAATCAGCCCCAGCATTTT
TRBJ1-1	11	TRBV6-5	-	-	CASSTTGRWIF	TGTGCCAGCAGTACGACGGGGCGGTGGATCTTT
TRBJ1-2	14	TRBV6-5	TRBD1	-	CASSTDRGQNGYTF	TGTGCCAGCAGCACTGACAGGGGGCAAAACGGCTACACCTTC
TRBJ2-3	18	TRBV6-2/TRBV6-3	TRBD2	-	CASSAGLAGGPNTDTQYF	TGTGCCAGCAGCGCAGGACTAGCGGGGGGGCCGAACACAGATACGCAGTATTTT
TRBJ1-5	17	TRBV30	-	-	CAWSSKTGTLGNQPQHF	TGTGCCTGGAGTTCAAAAACCGGGACGCTCGGAAATCAGCCCCAGCATTTT
TRBJ1-5	14	TRBV6-5	-	-	CASSYAAGNQPQHF	TGTGCCAGCAGTTACGCTGCGGGCAATCAGCCCCAGCATTTT
TRBJ2-3	15	TRBV12-1	-	-	CASSMGLALTDTQYF	TGTGCCAGCAGCATGGGACTAGCTCTCACAGATACGCAGTATTTT
TRBJ2-3	13	TRBV10-3	-	-	CAIGSGKVDTQYF	TGTGCCATCGGGTCAGGGAAGGTTGATACGCAGTATTTT
TRBJ1-2	11	TRBV6-2/TRBV6-3	-	-	CASSSGYGYTF	TGTGCCAGCAGTTCGGGTTATGGCTACACCTTC
TRBJ2-5	13	TRBV19	-	-	CASSITGRETQYF	TGTGCCAGTAGTATTACAGGCAGAGAGACCCAGTACTTC
TRBJ1-2	16	TRBV5-5	TRBD1	-	CASSSGGQGGSYGYTF	TGTGCCAGCAGCTCCGGAGGACAGGGGGGGAGCTATGGCTACACCTTC
TRBJ1-1	15	TRBV19	TRBD1	-	CASRTQGQANTEAFF	TGTGCCAGTAGGACCCAGGGACAGGCGAACACTGAAGCTTTCTTT
TRBJ1-2	13	TRBV15	-	-	CATSRGGGYGYTF	TGTGCCACCAGCAGAGGAGGGGGCTATGGCTACACCTTC
TRBJ1-1	15	TRBV10-3	-	-	CAIRGEKRLNTEAFF	TGTGCCATCAGGGGCGAGAAACGGTTGAACACTGAAGCTTTCTTT
TRBJ1-5	14	TRBV18	TRBD1	-	CASSPTGSYQPQHF	TGTGCCAGCTCACCGACAGGGTCTTATCAGCCCCAGCATTTT
TRBJ2-5	15	TRBV18	TRBD1	-	CASSLGTGAQETQYF	TGTGCCAGCTCACTGGGGACAGGGGCCCAAGAGACCCAGTACTTC
TRBJ2-3	16	TRBV7-2	TRBD2	-	CASSLLAGGAGDTQYF	TGTGCCAGCAGCTTACTGGCGGGGGGGGCGGGAGATACGCAGTATTTT
TRBJ1-2	12	TRBV7-2	-	-	CASSLGQHGYTF	TGTGCCAGCAGCCTAGGACAACATGGCTACACCTTC
TRBJ1-2	13	TRBV10-3	-	-	CAITLSRDYGYTF	TGTGCCATCACCCTGTCCAGGGACTATGGCTACACCTTC
TRBJ2-7	11	TRBV30	TRBD2	-	CAWRGGYEQYF	TGTGCCTGGAGGGGGGGGTACGAGCAGTACTTC
TRBJ1-1	14	TRBV6-5	TRBD1	-	CASSNRGPDTEAFF	TGTGCCAGCAGCAACAGGGGCCCTGACACTGAAGCTTTCTTT
TRBJ1-1	12	TRBV10-3	-	-	CAISEAGTEAFF	TGTGCCATCAGTGAGGCGGGCACTGAAGCTTTCTTT
TRBJ1-4	14	TRBV5-4	TRBD1	-	CASSLGDRQEKLFF	TGTGCCAGCAGCTTGGGGGACAGGCAGGAAAAACTGTTTTTT
TRBJ1-2	15	TRBV7-6	TRBD1	-	CASSLSAGGKPGYTF	TGTGCCAGCAGCTTGTCCGCAGGGGGAAAGCCTGGCTACACCTTC
TRBJ1-4	15	TRBV13	-	once	CASSLGRGGLEKLFF	TGTGCCAGCAGCTTAGGTAGGGGAGGACTTGAAAAACTGTTTTTT
TRBJ1-1	14	TRBV28	-	once	CASSVGIMNTEAFF	TGTGCCAGCAGTGTGGGGATCATGAACACTGAAGCTTTCTTT
TRBJ1-6	15	TRBV6-5	-	-	CASTKTTFLNSPLHF	TGTGCCAGCACCAAGACGACATTCCTTAATTCACCCCTCCACTTT
TRBJ2-4	15	TRBV19	-	-	CASRRDNLAKNIQYF	TGTGCCAGTAGGAGGGATAATCTAGCCAAAAACATTCAGTACTTC
TRBJ1-1	16	TRBV27	-	-	CASSTVGSGGGTEAFF	TGTGCCAGCAGTACCGTCGGGAGTGGGGGTGGGACTGAAGCTTTCTTT